This is a list of T cell receptor beta chains from one sample in a study of blood T cell repertoires in COVID-19. Using immunoSEQ multiplex PCR, the repertoire was profiled, and TCRdb retains in-frame clones only, with some absent. Here the sample spans 250,000 or so clones, 86% being singletons. The sequenced material came from peripheral blood. The receptor set was obtained from a man aged 55 to 69 with acute or convalescent COVID-19. Each CDR3 is given with its conserved first and last residue. The D gene is left open where the match is weak. Not all rows give a size; the values are once, few, many and, for expanded clones, a class.

J	V	D	size	CDR3	DNA
TRBJ1-3	TRBV7-6	TRBD1	NA	CASSPQGAVIAGNTIYF	TGTGCCAGCAGCCCTCAGGGGGCAGTAATCGCTGGAAACACCATATATTTT
TRBJ1-1	TRBV27	NA	once	CASSWSRQNTEAFF	TGTGCCAGCAGCTGGTCCAGGCAGAACACTGAAGCTTTCTTT
TRBJ1-1	TRBV27	NA	NA	CASRAARPPLNTEAFF	TGTGCCAGCAGGGCGGCACGACCACCTTTGAACACTGAAGCTTTCTTT
TRBJ2-2	TRBV6-6	NA	NA	CAGCTSNTGELFF	TGTGCCGGCTGCACTAGCAACACCGGGGAGCTGTTTTTT
TRBJ1-4	TRBV19	NA	NA	CASSPPGEKLFF	TGTGCCAGTAGTCCTCCGGGGGAAAAACTGTTTTTT
TRBJ2-1	TRBV4-3	TRBD1	NA	CASSQGFTGGEQFF	TGCGCCAGCAGCCAAGGATTCACAGGGGGCGAGCAGTTCTTC
TRBJ2-1	TRBV12-3/TRBV12-4	NA	NA	CASSLKGNEQFF	TGTGCCAGCAGTTTAAAGGGGAATGAGCAGTTCTTC
TRBJ2-5	TRBV28	NA	NA	CASSYRGGTQYF	TGTGCCAGCAGCTACAGGGGAGGGACCCAGTACTTC
TRBJ2-3	TRBV18	NA	NA	CASSRIGVDTQYF	TGTGCCAGCTCACGTATCGGGGTGGATACGCAGTATTTT
TRBJ2-3	TRBV29-1	TRBD2	NA	CSAILAGADTQYF	TGCAGCGCAATACTAGCGGGAGCAGATACGCAGTATTTT
TRBJ2-3	TRBV6-5	TRBD1	NA	CASSLDRGTNTQYF	TGTGCCAGCAGTCTGGACAGGGGCACAAATACGCAGTATTTT
TRBJ2-2	TRBV27	NA	once	CASSKTGISRNTGELFF	TGTGCCAGCAGTAAAACAGGGATTTCCCGGAACACCGGGGAGCTGTTTTTT
TRBJ1-5	TRBV28	NA	NA	CASSATGFLDQPQHF	TGTGCCAGCAGTGCGACAGGCTTTCTTGATCAGCCCCAGCATTTT
TRBJ2-6	TRBV5-1	NA	NA	CASSFSGMGANVLTF	TGCGCCAGCAGCTTCTCAGGGATGGGGGCCAACGTCCTGACTTTC
TRBJ2-3	TRBV5-4	TRBD2	NA	CASSFSGGRITDTQYF	TGTGCCAGCAGCTTTAGCGGGGGAAGAATAACAGATACGCAGTATTTT
TRBJ2-1	TRBV5-5	TRBD2	NA	CASSLPGLATYNEQFF	TGTGCCAGCAGCTTGCCCGGACTAGCCACCTACAATGAGCAGTTCTTC
TRBJ2-5	TRBV28	NA	NA	CASKTGSVSLGETQYF	TGTGCCAGCAAAACCGGGAGTGTAAGTTTGGGAGAGACCCAGTACTTC
TRBJ1-5	TRBV24-1	TRBD1	NA	CATSATGAGPQHF	TGTGCCACCAGTGCTACAGGGGCTGGGCCCCAGCATTTT
TRBJ2-7	TRBV6-5	TRBD1	few	CASTDRGSSYEQYF	TGTGCCAGCACCGACAGGGGGAGCTCCTACGAGCAGTACTTC
TRBJ1-5	TRBV6-2/TRBV6-3	NA	NA	CASSYGQGSNQPQHF	TGTGCCAGCAGTTACGGGCAGGGAAGCAATCAGCCCCAGCATTTT
TRBJ2-7	TRBV5-5	NA	few	CASSLRGLGHEQYF	TGTGCCAGCAGCTTGAGAGGGCTTGGGCACGAGCAGTACTTC
TRBJ2-3	TRBV3-1/TRBV3-2	NA	NA	CASSQKGREFADTQYF	TGTGCCAGCAGCCAGAAGGGTAGGGAGTTCGCAGATACGCAGTATTTT
TRBJ2-1	TRBV6-5	TRBD1	NA	CASISDRGGRNEQFF	TGTGCCAGCATTTCCGACAGGGGAGGACGCAATGAGCAGTTCTTC
TRBJ1-2	TRBV27	TRBD1	NA	CASSTGTGFYGYTF	TGTGCCAGCAGTACCGGGACAGGGTTTTATGGCTACACCTTC
TRBJ2-7	TRBV19	NA	NA	CARLKTYEQYF	TGTGCCAGACTTAAAACCTACGAGCAGTACTTC
TRBJ2-1	TRBV7-9	NA	NA	CASSLVGGENYNEQFF	TGTGCCAGCAGCTTAGTCGGAGGAGAAAACTACAATGAGCAGTTCTTC
TRBJ2-7	TRBV30	TRBD2	NA	CAWSGRTSNPYEQYF	TGTGCCTGGAGTGGTCGGACTAGCAACCCCTACGAGCAGTACTTC
TRBJ1-5	TRBV5-1	NA	NA	CASSQTPGSNQPQHF	TGCGCCAGCAGCCAAACACCGGGGAGCAATCAGCCCCAGCATTTT
TRBJ2-1	TRBV5-1	TRBD2	once	CASSTTSGRADEQFF	TGCGCCAGCAGCACCACTAGCGGGAGGGCCGATGAGCAGTTCTTC
TRBJ2-3	TRBV7-3	TRBD2	once	CASSRTRPDTQYF	TGTGCCAGCAGCAGGACTAGGCCAGATACGCAGTATTTT
TRBJ2-2	TRBV4-3	NA	NA	CASSRRENTGELFF	TGCGCCAGCAGCCGGCGGGAAAACACCGGGGAGCTGTTTTTT
TRBJ2-1	TRBV7-2	TRBD2	NA	CASSLGVSGIYNEQFF	TGTGCCAGCAGCTTAGGAGTTAGCGGGATCTACAATGAGCAGTTCTTC
TRBJ2-2	TRBV9	TRBD2	few	CASKEAAGVTGELFF	TGTGCCAGCAAGGAGGCAGCGGGGGTCACCGGGGAGCTGTTTTTT
TRBJ2-7	TRBV28	NA	NA	CASSLRTGSYEQYF	TGTGCCAGCAGTTTACGCACAGGTTCCTACGAGCAGTACTTC
TRBJ1-5	TRBV28	NA	NA	CASGPTDDSNQPQHF	TGTGCCAGCGGCCCGACAGATGATAGCAATCAGCCCCAGCATTTT
TRBJ2-7	TRBV6-2/TRBV6-3	TRBD1	NA	CASSWGQGAYEQYF	TGTGCCAGCAGTTGGGGACAGGGGGCCTACGAGCAGTACTTC
TRBJ1-3	TRBV6-5	NA	once	CASSSMPSGNTIYF	TGTGCCAGCAGTTCTATGCCCTCTGGAAACACCATATATTTT
TRBJ1-3	TRBV10-3	TRBD1	NA	CAISGRTGFGNTIYF	TGTGCCATCAGTGGAAGGACAGGGTTCGGAAACACCATATATTTT
TRBJ2-3	TRBV15	TRBD2	NA	CATSRDFSGREGTQYF	TGTGCCACCAGCAGAGATTTTAGCGGGAGGGAGGGAACGCAGTATTTT
TRBJ1-4	TRBV3-1/TRBV3-2	NA	NA	CASSSTGVGEKLFF	TGTGCCAGCAGCAGCACGGGGGTTGGTGAAAAACTGTTTTTT
TRBJ2-7	TRBV29-1	NA	NA	CSVGQRTYEQYF	TGCAGCGTTGGACAGCGAACCTACGAGCAGTACTTC
TRBJ1-5	TRBV28	TRBD1	NA	CASSHKRTGGYSNQPQHF	TGTGCCAGCAGTCACAAGAGGACAGGGGGATATAGCAATCAGCCCCAGCATTTT
TRBJ2-7	TRBV6-2/TRBV6-3	NA	once	CASSYRGPLVEQYF	TGTGCCAGCAGTTACCGGGGTCCTTTAGTCGAGCAGTACTTC